The 14 T cell receptor beta chains below all came from one sample that was sequenced in a study of cytomegalovirus exposure and HLA in healthy donors. PCR was performed using 60 Vbeta and 13 Jbeta primers. The table came from immunoSEQ multiplex PCR; TCRdb's copy has only in-frame clones and leaves some out. The sample lists 150,000 or so clones; 80% to 90% were seen once. Sequencing was carried out using PBMCs. Source of these receptors: a man aged 18 to 29 in good health and CMV-seropositive.

This clone was recorded only once. The CDR3 sequence is CASSLDPEFYEQYF. The CDR3 nucleotides read TGCGCCAGCAGCCTGGACCCCGAGTTCTACGAGCAGTACTTC. The rearrangement joins TRBV5-1 to TRBJ2-7; the D is unclear. Germline loops: CDR1 SGHRS, CDR2 YFSETQ. The CDR3 covers 14 residues. V lost 4 bases, J lost 3 bases, and 14 bases lay in between.

The V gene is TRBV7-3, the J gene TRBJ2-1, with 12 positions matching TRBD2. V lost 4 bases to trimming and J lost 9 bases; unmatched junction nucleotides: 7. CDR3 length: 15 residues. CDR1 is SGHTA, CDR2 FQGTGA, per germline. The CDR3 here is CASSSLAGGPSEQFF. CDR3 nucleotides: TGTGCCAGCAGCTCTCTAGCGGGGGGGCCAAGTGAGCAGTTCTTC.

J is TRBJ2-3 and V is TRBV7-2; 8 nucleotides align to TRBD2. The CDR3 runs 16 residues. The germline CDR1 and CDR2 sequences are SGHTA and FQGNSA. V trimming: 5 bases; J trimming: 2 bases; junction bases outside the gene matches: 9. The CDR3 region has the DNA TGTGCCAGCAGCATGCGGCGGGGGGCCCCCACAGATACGCAGTATTTT. Translating gives CASSMRRGAPTDTQYF.

The chain recombines TRBV30 with TRBJ1-1; no reliable D call. This CDR3 has 14 residues. The ends were cut back, 5 bases at V and 1 base at J, with 14 bases in the middle. Germline V gene sequence: CDR1 GTSNPN, CDR2 SVGIG (reference sequence). In DNA, the CDR3 is TGTGCCTGGTGCCCCGGGATACCGAACACTGAAGCTTTCTTT. As protein: CAWCPGIPNTEAFF.

The sample holds a few counts of this clone. CDR3: CASIISRGTEAFF. CDR3 in DNA: TGTGCCAGCATTATTAGCAGGGGCACTGAAGCTTTCTTT. The chain is built from TRBV2 and TRBJ1-1; tentatively, D is TRBD1 (6 bases). Trimming pared 7 bases from V and 4 bases from J, leaving 13 bases between. The length of the CDR3 is 13 residues. The germline gives CDR1 SNHLY, CDR2 FYNNEI.

The V gene is TRBV5-4, the J gene TRBJ1-6, with D possibly matching TRBD1 (5 bases). The CDR3 is 16 amino acids. Trimming pared 0 bases from V and 6 bases from J, leaving 13 bases between. The germline V gene has CDR1 SGHNT and CDR2 YYREEE (reference sequence). The DNA of the CDR3 is TGTGCCAGCAGCTTGGATATGGGGCTTACTAATTCACCCCTCCACTTT. This gives the protein CASSLDMGLTNSPLHF. Full variable domain (rest looked up from reference TRBV5-4 and TRBJ1-6): ETGVTQSPTHLIKTRGQQVTLRCSSQSGHNTVSWYQQALGQGPQFIFQYYREEENGRGNFPPRFSGLQFPNYSSELNVNALELDDSALYLCASSLDMGLTNSPLHFGNGTRLTVT.

The rearrangement uses TRBV11-2 and TRBJ2-2; 11 nucleotides align to TRBD2. The CDR3 contains 15 residues. Germline lookup yields CDR1 SGHAT and CDR2 FQNNGV. The junction had 8 bases not matched to a gene; V was cut back by 6 bases and J by 8 bases. CDR3 sequence reads: CASSPLAGETGELFF. The CDR3 DNA sequence: TGTGCCAGCAGTCCACTAGCGGGGGAAACTGGGGAGCTGTTTTTT.

The chain couples TRBV19 to TRBJ1-5; a weak D match, TRBD1 (6 bases). CDR1 is LNHDA, CDR2 SQIVND, per germline (reference sequence). The CDR3 spans 14 residues. Trimming shortened V by 4 bases and J by 0 bases, and 7 bases separated the two germline ends. The CDR3 coding sequence is TGTGCCAGTAGTAGGGACAATAGCAATCAGCCCCAGCATTTT. Translation gives CASSRDNSNQPQHF. Filled out from reference TRBV19 and TRBJ1-5, the complete variable domain reads DGGITQSPKYLFRKEGQNVTLSCEQNLNHDAMYWYRQDPGQGLRLIYYSQIVNDFQKGDIAEGYSVSREKKESFPLTVTSAQKNPTAFYLCASSRDNSNQPQHFGDGTRLSIL.

The V and J genes are TRBV19 and TRBJ2-3, with TRBD2 as a possible D gene (6 bases). From germline, CDR1 is LNHDA and CDR2 SQIVND (reference sequence). The CDR3 has 14 amino acids. Deletions cut 6 bases from V and 1 base from J, with 11 bases between. CDR3 protein: CASSPGSGTDTQYF. The CDR3 DNA is TGTGCCAGTAGCCCCGGGAGCGGCACAGATACGCAGTATTTT.

The chain uses TRBV21-1 and TRBJ2-7; TRBD1 is the table's D call and was not checked against the DNA. TRBV21-1 corresponds to a pseudogene. The CDR3 consists of 13 residues. The CDR3 coding sequence is TGTGCCAGCAGCAAAGAAGAACATTTCGAGCAGTACTTC. It is translated as CASSKEEHFEQYF.

The rearrangement uses TRBV7-2 and TRBJ2-5; 8 nucleotides match TRBD2. Germline V CDR1 and CDR2: SGHTA, FQGNSA. The CDR3 is 16 amino acids. The V gene end was trimmed by 2 bases and the J gene end by 3 bases; junction bases not matched to a gene: 8. The CDR3 coding sequence is TGTGCCAGCAGCTTAAGCCGCGGGGGGCTGGAAGAGACCCAGTACTTC. Encoded protein: CASSLSRGGLEETQYF.

The rearrangement joins TRBV30 to TRBJ1-4; D gene ambiguous. The V gene's germline CDR1 is GTSNPN and CDR2 SVGIG (reference sequence). The V end was cut by 1 base, the J end by 8 bases, with 5 bases between. The CDR3 has 11 residues. The CDR3 region is CAWSALEKLFF. The CDR3 bases are TGTGCCTGGAGTGCGTTGGAAAAACTGTTTTTT.

The rearrangement uses TRBV1 and TRBJ2-7; TRBD1, the table's D call, lacks a check against the DNA. TRBV1 is a recognized pseudogene. CDR3 size: 18 residues. CDR3 nucleotide sequence: TGCACCAGCAGCCCGATGCCCTTTTCCGGGACAGATTCCTACGAGCAGTACTTC. Translation gives CTSSPMPFSGTDSYEQYF.

J is TRBJ2-5 and V is TRBV19; tentative D call: TRBD2 (5 bases). This CDR3 has 14 residues. Trimming left V 8 bases short and J 5 bases short, with 18 bases between. Germline V lookup: CDR1 LNHDA, CDR2 SQIVND (reference sequence). Here the CDR3 reads CASGRLDPRETQYF. The CDR3 DNA reads TGTGCCAGTGGGAGACTGGACCCGCGGGAGACCCAGTACTTC.